Presented here are 29 T cell receptor beta chains from one specimen sequenced in a study of T cell responses to AZD1222 COVID-19 vaccine. Some clones are missing from TCRdb's copy, which holds only in-frame ones; the method was immunoSEQ multiplex PCR. The sample has 100,000 to 120,000 clones; 88% are singletons. Sequenced material: peripheral blood, taken on day 0 of AZD1222 vaccination. Receptor source: an adult in good health.

This rearrangement joins TRBV30 to TRBJ1-2, with a possible D match to TRBD1 (6 bases). Germline lookup yields CDR1 GTSNPN and CDR2 SVGIG (reference sequence). V shed 2 bases and J shed 8 bases, with 18 bases lying between them. This CDR3 region has 14 residues. The CDR3 protein is CAWSTPGAFWGYTF. For the CDR3, the DNA is TGTGCCTGGAGTACACCGGGGGCTTTTTGGGGCTACACCTTC.

The chain joins TRBV19 to TRBJ2-2, with TRBD1 matching 9 bases. This CDR3 region has 16 residues. The germline V gene has CDR1 LNHDA and CDR2 SQIVND (reference sequence). Trimming cost V 6 bases and J 6 bases; bases outside gene matches: 11. The chain's CDR3 is CASRPPGQGLAGELFF. The CDR3 DNA reads TGTGCCAGTAGACCCCCGGGACAGGGCTTAGCCGGGGAGCTGTTTTTT.

The rearrangement uses TRBV7-9 and TRBJ2-4; D unresolved. CDR3 length: 16 residues. CDR1 and CDR2 from the germline V gene are SEHNR and FQNEAQ (reference sequence). Trimming stripped 4 bases from V and 2 bases from J, with 15 bases between. The chain's CDR3 is CASSSSQPRTKNIQYF. The CDR3, as DNA: TGTGCCAGCAGCTCCTCTCAACCCAGGACCAAAAACATTCAGTACTTC.

The CDR3 loop is CASSLLDEQYF. CDR3 DNA sequence: TGTGCCAGCAGTTTACTGGACGAGCAGTACTTC. This rearrangement joins TRBV2 to TRBJ2-7; unclear D gene. The V end lost 5 bases, the J end lost 5 bases, and 7 bases lay between the germline ends. This CDR3 has 11 amino acids. CDR1 and CDR2 from the germline V gene are SNHLY and FYNNEI.

J is TRBJ2-3 and V is TRBV7-8; D could derive from TRBD1 or TRBD2 (8 bases each). V was pared by 6 bases and J by 6 bases, with 25 bases between. CDR3 length equals 17 residues. The V gene's germline CDR1 is SGHVS and CDR2 FQNEAQ. The CDR3 region is CASRDRAYGSGGDTQYF. The CDR3 coding sequence is TGTGCCAGCAGGGACAGGGCGTATGGGTCGGGGGGGGATACGCAGTATTTT. The variable domain in full, completed from reference TRBV7-8 and TRBJ2-3, reads GAGVSQSPRYKVAKRGQDVALRCDPISGHVSLFWYQQALGQGPEFLTYFQNEAQLDKSGLPSDRFFAERPEGSVSTLKIQRTQQEDSAVYLCASRDRAYGSGGDTQYFGPGTRLTVL.

Of note for this clone: The junction differs from germline at one of its ends, possibly a read error. DNA for the CDR3: TGTGACAGCAGCTTGGGGGGCAGGGGGCGAGAGAACACTGAAGCTTTCTTT. Translation gives CDSSLGGRGRENTEAFF. The gene calls are TRBV5-6 and TRBJ1-1, with 8 nucleotides matching TRBD1. CDR1 and CDR2 from the germline V gene are SGHDT and YYEEEE. The length of the CDR3 is 17 residues.

This clone occurred a few times. The rearrangement links TRBV6-6 to TRBJ2-7, with TRBD1 matching over 7 bases. The V segment lost 6 bases and the J segment 3 bases; nucleotides outside the gene matches: 8. The germline gives CDR1 MNHNY, CDR2 SVGAGI (reference sequence). The CDR3 loop spans 14 amino acids. The CDR3 loop reads CASRKQGLVYEQYF. The CDR3 nucleotides are TGTGCCAGCAGGAAACAGGGGCTCGTCTACGAGCAGTACTTC.

This chain uses TRBV7-2 with TRBJ1-2; D perhaps matches TRBD1 (5 bases). The CDR3 is made up of 15 amino acids. Trimming took 1 base from V and 7 from J, leaving 16 bases between them. Germline loops: CDR1 SGHTA, CDR2 FQGNSA. This CDR3 is CASSLGYQGVSGYTF. The CDR3 DNA follows: TGTGCCAGCAGCTTAGGATATCAGGGTGTTAGTGGCTACACCTTC.

The rearrangement joins TRBV3-1 (or the pseudogene TRBV3-2) to TRBJ2-7; a weak D match, TRBD2 (6 bases). Trimming took 0 bases from V and 8 from J, leaving 11 bases between them. Germline V gene sequence: CDR1 LGHDT, CDR2 YNNKEL (reference sequence). CDR3 length equals 13 residues. CDR3 nucleotides: TGTGCCAGCAGCCAAGAATACGGGAGCAAGCAGTACTTC. Protein product: CASSQEYGSKQYF.

This clone was seen more than once but under ten times. V and J are TRBV19 and TRBJ1-2; tentative D call: TRBD1 (5 bases). Germline CDR1 is LNHDA and CDR2 is SQIVND (reference sequence). The CDR3 has 14 amino acids. Trimming removed 6 bases at V and 0 bases at J, with 11 bases between. CDR3 DNA: TGTGCCAGTAGCTGGGACGGTACTAACTATGGCTACACCTTC. Residues: CASSWDGTNYGYTF.

The chain carries TRBV3-1 (or the pseudogene TRBV3-2) and TRBJ2-3; D might be TRBD1 (7 bases). This CDR3 has 14 amino acids. With 4 bases removed from V and 1 base from J, the gap between germline ends came to 9 bases. Germline V gene lookup returns CDR1 LGHDT and CDR2 YNNKEL (reference sequence). Written as DNA, the CDR3 is TGTGCCAGCAGCCCCAGGGGGGGCACAGATACGCAGTATTTT. This codes for CASSPRGGTDTQYF.

The rearrangement links TRBV14 to TRBJ1-1; the D gene is possibly TRBD1 (5 bases). The CDR3 is 14 residues long. Per the germline V gene, CDR1 is SGHDN and CDR2 is FVKESK. V lost 0 bases and J 4 bases, leaving 9 bases between the germline ends. CDR3 bases: TGTGCCAGCAGCCAAGATTGGGGGGGCACTGAAGCTTTCTTT. Translating it yields CASSQDWGGTEAFF.

The rearrangement joins TRBV4-1 to TRBJ1-4; TRBD1 is a possible D gene (5 bases). Germline CDR1 is MGHRA and CDR2 is YSYEKL. V was trimmed by 2 bases and J by 8 bases, leaving 12 bases between them. CDR3 length equals 14 residues. CDR3 amino acids: CASSQRDRQEKLFF. In DNA, the CDR3 is TGCGCCAGCAGCCAAAGGGACCGGCAAGAAAAACTGTTTTTT.

The chain couples TRBV19 to TRBJ2-1; D is ambiguous. The CDR3 is 14 residues long. Germline V CDR1 and CDR2: LNHDA, SQIVND (reference sequence). The V gene lost 3 bases and the J gene lost 0 bases, with 6 bases spanning the gap. CDR3 coding DNA: TGTGCCAGTAGTATTGAGAGCTCCTACAATGAGCAGTTCTTC. Translating it yields CASSIESSYNEQFF.

The gene calls are TRBV6-5 and TRBJ1-5; no reliable D call. This CDR3 is 11 amino acids long. Germline V gives CDR1 MNHEY, CDR2 SVGAGI. V shed 8 bases and J shed 4 bases, with 6 bases lying between them. CDR3: CASGRNQPQHF. Here the CDR3 DNA reads TGTGCCAGCGGCAGGAATCAGCCCCAGCATTTT.

This clone was seen once. The chain uses TRBV5-1 and TRBJ2-5, with TRBD2 matching 7 bases. Germline V gives CDR1 SGHRS, CDR2 YFSETQ. Trimming cost V 4 bases and J 5 bases; bases outside gene matches: 8. The CDR3 is 14 amino acids. CDR3 loop: CASSLEGREETQYF. The CDR3 DNA reads TGCGCCAGCAGCCTTGAGGGGAGGGAGGAGACCCAGTACTTC.

This clone was seen only a few times. This chain joins TRBV4-1 and TRBJ1-2, with 8 positions matching TRBD1. Trimming took 3 bases from V and 6 from J; bases not matched to a gene: 9. The CDR3 covers 15 residues. Looked up from germline, CDR1 is MGHRA and CDR2 is YSYEKL. The CDR3 DNA reads as TGCGCCAGCAGCCACCCGGACAGGGAATTTGATGGCTACACCTTC. Translation gives CASSHPDREFDGYTF.

J is TRBJ2-1 and V is TRBV5-1, with D possibly being TRBD1 or TRBD2 (5 bases each). Germline CDR1 and CDR2: SGHRS and YFSETQ. With 7 bases removed from V and 9 bases from J, the gap between germline ends came to 17 bases. This CDR3 is 13 amino acids long. The CDR3 DNA follows: TGCGCCAGCGCTAGGGACCACCAAAGTGAGCAGTTCTTC. As protein: CASARDHQSEQFF. Combining the CDR3 with reference TRBV5-1 and TRBJ2-1 gives the whole variable domain KAGVTQTPRYLIKTRGQQVTLSCSPISGHRSVSWYQQTPGQGLQFLFEYFSETQRNKGNFPGRFSGRQFSNSRSEMNVSTLELGDSALYLCASARDHQSEQFFGPGTRLTVL.

CDR3 residues: CASSVSGLTNEKLFF. In DNA, the CDR3 is TGTGCCAGCAGTGTCTCGGGACTCACAAATGAAAAACTGTTTTTT. The chain employs TRBV6-2 or TRBV6-3 and TRBJ1-4, with a weak D call TRBD1 (5 bases). Germline lookup yields CDR1 MNHEY and CDR2 SVGEGT. CDR3 size: 15 residues. V was trimmed by 5 bases and J by 5 bases, leaving 15 bases between them.

The CDR3 coding sequence is TGTGCCAGCAGCCCCAGGGACAGGGAAGCTTTCTTT. Protein product: CASSPRDREAFF. The chain is built from TRBV3-1 (or the pseudogene TRBV3-2) and TRBJ1-1; 8 nucleotides agree with TRBD1. V dropped 4 bases and J dropped 8; count of bases not matched to a gene: 3. The germline V gene has CDR1 LGHDT and CDR2 YNNKEL (reference sequence). CDR3 length: 12 amino acids.

V usage is TRBV11-2 and J usage is TRBJ2-2; possibly TRBD1 for D (5 bases). Trimming took off 5 bases at V and 4 bases at J, with 14 bases between the two ends. This CDR3 comprises 15 residues. The germline gives CDR1 SGHAT, CDR2 FQNNGV. For the CDR3, the DNA is TGTGCCAGCAGCCCCCGGACAAGCTCCACCGGGGAGCTGTTTTTT. Its translation: CASSPRTSSTGELFF.

The chain recombines TRBV27 with TRBJ2-7; D tentatively fits TRBD1 or TRBD2 (5 bases each). Per the germline V gene, CDR1 is MNHEY and CDR2 is SMNVEV (reference sequence). The CDR3 is 16 residues long. Trimming cost V 6 bases and J 3 bases, with 21 bases left between them. The CDR3, as DNA: TGTGCCAGCAGAAAGGGCCAGGGAGTGGGGAACTACGAGCAGTACTTC. Protein: CASRKGQGVGNYEQYF.

V is TRBV29-1 and J is TRBJ2-2; perhaps TRBD2 as D (7 bases). Deletions cut 5 bases from V and 6 bases from J, with 13 bases between. CDR1 is SQVTM, CDR2 ANQGSEA, per germline. This CDR3 contains 13 residues. The DNA of the CDR3 is TGCAGCGTTTTGGGCGGGGGCGCCGGGGAGCTGTTTTTT. Translating gives CSVLGGGAGELFF.

The genes are TRBV2 and TRBJ1-5; 8 bases line up with TRBD1. Germline CDR1 and CDR2: SNHLY and FYNNEI. Unmatched junction bases numbered 7, after V lost 6 bases and J lost 3 bases. The CDR3 has 15 residues. The CDR3 spells CASRGDRRVNQPQHF. The CDR3 DNA is TGTGCCAGCAGAGGGGACAGGCGGGTCAATCAGCCCCAGCATTTT.

The chain has TRBV27 and TRBJ2-1; 7 bases map to TRBD1. Germline lookup yields CDR1 MNHEY and CDR2 SMNVEV (reference sequence). The CDR3 totals 15 residues. The V gene end was trimmed by 7 bases and the J gene end by 1 base; junction bases not matched to a gene: 7. The CDR3 protein is CASNEQGFSYNEQFF. The CDR3 DNA is TGTGCCAGCAATGAACAGGGGTTTTCCTACAATGAGCAGTTCTTC.

The chain carries TRBV18 and TRBJ2-1, with unresolved D. With 6 bases removed from V and 7 bases from J, the gap between germline ends came to 10 bases. CDR1 and CDR2 from the germline V gene are KGHSH and LQKENI. This CDR3 has 12 residues. CDR3 coding DNA: TGTGCCAGCTCCCGCGACCGAAATGAGCAGTTCTTC. It codes for CASSRDRNEQFF.

V gene TRBV11-3 combines with J gene TRBJ2-7; tentatively, D is TRBD1 or TRBD2 (6 bases each). The CDR3 is 13 residues long. The ends were cut back, 5 bases at V and 4 bases at J, with 12 bases in the middle. Germline V CDR1 and CDR2: SGHNT, YENEEA. CDR3 amino acids: CASSLGGPYEQYF. The CDR3 DNA reads as TGTGCCAGCAGCCTTGGGGGGCCTTACGAGCAGTACTTC. Together with reference TRBV11-3 and TRBJ2-7, the CDR3 gives the full variable domain: EAGVVQSPRYKIIEKKQPVAFWCNPISGHNTLYWYLQNLGQGPELLIRYENEEAVDDSQLPKDRFSAERLKGVDSTLKIQPAELGDSAVYLCASSLGGPYEQYFGPGTRLTVT.

This chain connects TRBV10-1 to TRBJ1-1; D is unclear. V was trimmed by 4 bases and J by 2 bases, leaving 11 bases between them. The CDR3 contains 14 residues. Germline CDR1 WNHNN, CDR2 SYGVQD (reference sequence). The CDR3 here is CASSVALSNTEAFF. In DNA form, the CDR3 reads TGCGCCAGCAGTGTTGCGTTGAGCAACACTGAAGCTTTCTTT.

This CDR3 is CASSRTDSSEQYF. Here the CDR3 DNA reads TGCGCCAGCAGCCGGACGGACAGTTCCGAGCAGTACTTC. V gene TRBV4-1 combines with J gene TRBJ2-7, with a possible D match to TRBD1 (6 bases). Between the trimmed V and J ends, which lost 4 bases and 6 bases, there was a span of 13 bases. This CDR3 contains 13 residues. Germline V CDR1 and CDR2: MGHRA, YSYEKL.